This TCR beta chain was identified in a study of Ad26.COV2.S vaccination and SARS-CoV-2 variants. Study in general: In the study, Ad26.COV2.S was injected intramuscularly once, or twice 56 days apart. Study-level findings and limits: The authors reported substantial breadth in spike-specific CD8+ and CD4+ T cell responses after vaccination. With respect to non-spike TCR breadth, vaccine and placebo recipients were similar. Individuals receiving vaccine had higher spike-specific TCR breadth than placebo recipients did.

Regarding treatment: some 19 received Ad26.COV2.S at low or high dose, single or two shots; 5 received placebo; per-sample allocation not given. Specimen acquisition occurred on day 63 following the initial vaccine or placebo injection. Sequencing used immunoSEQ multiplex PCR; TCRdb keeps in-frame clones, though not all of them. The sample has approximately 450,000 clones, 75% to 95% seen once. Of note for this clone: Antigen: not known.

Trimming at V came to 5 bases and at J to 4 bases, leaving 13 bases not matched to a gene. Germline V CDR1 and CDR2: MNHNY, SVGAGI (reference sequence). This CDR3 region has 17 residues. The source was peripheral blood, collected in a trial of Ad26.COV2.S vaccine versus placebo. This rearrangement joins TRBV6-6 to TRBJ1-5, with 8 bases aligning to TRBD1. The receptor comes from a person between 18 and 65 years old who received the Ad26.COV2.S COVID-19 vaccine or a placebo. The CDR3 sequence: CASSPWQGAPKNQPQHF. CDR3 DNA: TGTGCCAGCAGTCCCTGGCAGGGGGCCCCGAAGAATCAGCCCCAGCATTTT.